This T cell receptor beta chain appears in the sequencing data of a study of response to subunit inactivated influenza vaccine. This clonotype came up a few times. CDR1 is LGHNA, CDR2 YNFKEQ, per germline. With 0 bases removed from V and 0 bases from J, the gap between germline ends came to 9 bases. The length of the CDR3 is 15 residues. TCRdb analysed the RT-PCR reads with MiXCR anew, one entry per CDR3 protein. Found here are 650,000 to 800,000 distinct CDR3 sequences, about 14% of them singletons; the top ten hold approximately 6.5%. The chain combines TRBV4-2 with TRBJ2-7; D unresolved. Here the sequenced sample was PBMCs from blood, taken 14 days before vaccination. The TCR originated in a man aged 50 to 59 who received an inactivated influenza vaccine. The CDR3 is CASSQDRSSSYEQYF. DNA of the CDR3: TGTGCCAGCAGCCAAGACCGGTCCAGCTCCTACGAGCAGTACTTC.